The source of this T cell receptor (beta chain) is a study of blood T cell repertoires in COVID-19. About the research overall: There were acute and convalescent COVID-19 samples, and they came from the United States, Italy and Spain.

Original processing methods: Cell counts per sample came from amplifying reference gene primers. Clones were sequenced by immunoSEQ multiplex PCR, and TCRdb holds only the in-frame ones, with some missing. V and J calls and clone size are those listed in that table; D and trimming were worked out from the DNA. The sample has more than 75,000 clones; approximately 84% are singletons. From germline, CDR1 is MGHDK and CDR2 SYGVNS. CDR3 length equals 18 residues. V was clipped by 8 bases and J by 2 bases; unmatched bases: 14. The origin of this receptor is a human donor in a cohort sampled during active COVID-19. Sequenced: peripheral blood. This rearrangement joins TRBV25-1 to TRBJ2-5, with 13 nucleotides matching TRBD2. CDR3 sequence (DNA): TGTGCCAGCTCTGGGGGTTACGGACTAGCGGGGGTTCAAGAGACCCAGTACTTC. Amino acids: CASSGGYGLAGVQETQYF.